The 10 T cell receptor beta chains given below trace back to one sample, sequenced in a study of blood T cell repertoires in COVID-19. Clones were read by immunoSEQ multiplex PCR, and TCRdb kept only the in-frame ones, dropping some. The repertoire includes about 350,000 clones, around 87% of them detected once, and roughly 5% sits in the top ten. Input material: PBMCs or T cells enriched from blood (not recorded which). The receptor set was obtained from a woman aged 25 to 39 who had recovered from COVID-19.

This clone appeared once. The chain employs TRBV5-4 and TRBJ2-2, with a weak D call TRBD2 (6 bases). Trimming left V 2 bases short and J 4 bases short, with 9 bases between. The germline gives CDR1 SGHNT, CDR2 YYREEE (reference sequence). The CDR3 has 14 amino acids. DNA for the CDR3: TGTGCCAGCAGCTTCTCCGGGGGCACCGGGGAGCTGTTTTTT. Protein product: CASSFSGGTGELFF. The variable domain in full, with the rest retrieved from reference TRBV5-4 and TRBJ2-2, is ETGVTQSPTHLIKTRGQQVTLRCSSQSGHNTVSWYQQALGQGPQFIFQYYREEENGRGNFPPRFSGLQFPNYSSELNVNALELDDSALYLCASSFSGGTGELFFGEGSRLTVL.

The CDR3 loop reads CAIAGSYNEQFF. The CDR3 DNA is TGTGCCATCGCGGGGTCCTACAATGAGCAGTTCTTC. The rearrangement links TRBV10-3 to TRBJ2-1; D is possibly TRBD2 (6 bases). This CDR3 comprises 12 residues. The germline gives CDR1 ENHRY, CDR2 SYGVKD. V lost 8 bases, J lost 1 base, and 6 bases lay in between.

This chain links TRBV4-1 with TRBJ1-5; D is uncertain. The CDR3 totals 17 residues. V was clipped by 4 bases and J by 2 bases, with 18 bases between them. The germline V gene has CDR1 MGHRA and CDR2 YSYEKL. CDR3 nucleotides: TGCGCCAGCAGCCCCATCCTAGGATTCAAGGGCAATCAGCCCCAGCATTTT. This codes for CASSPILGFKGNQPQHF.

The chain couples TRBV11-1 to TRBJ2-2; 7 nucleotides line up with TRBD2. The CDR3 loop spans 15 amino acids. The V segment lost 7 bases and the J segment 7 bases; nucleotides outside the gene matches: 12. Germline CDR1 is SGHAT and CDR2 is FQDESV (reference sequence). This CDR3 reads CASNSMGRAGGELFF. As DNA, the CDR3 is TGTGCCAGCAACTCTATGGGGAGGGCCGGCGGGGAGCTGTTTTTT. Looking up the rest from reference TRBV11-1 and TRBJ2-2 gives the full variable domain: EAEVAQSPRYKITEKSQAVAFWCDPISGHATLYWYRQILGQGPELLVQFQDESVVDDSQLPKDRFSAERLKGVDSTLKIQPAELGDSAMYLCASNSMGRAGGELFFGEGSRLTVL.

The genes are TRBV6-2 or TRBV6-3 and TRBJ1-2; the match to TRBD1 covers 11 bases. The CDR3 totals 19 residues. CDR1 MNHEY and CDR2 SVGEGT come from the germline V gene. Trimming at V came to 1 base and at J to 6 bases, leaving 16 bases not matched to a gene. The CDR3 nucleotides read TGTGCCAGCAGTTACTTGCCCGGGACAGGGGGAACAGTGAGAAATGGCTACACCTTC. The encoded protein is CASSYLPGTGGTVRNGYTF.

The count of this clone is one. V usage is TRBV4-1 and J usage is TRBJ1-4, with D perhaps matching TRBD1 (6 bases). V lost 0 bases to trimming and J lost 0 bases, with 17 bases between them. CDR3 length: 19 amino acids. Germline V gene sequence: CDR1 MGHRA, CDR2 YSYEKL. The CDR3, as DNA: TGCGCCAGCAGCCAAGAGCGGACAGCAACCTTCGCAACTAATGAAAAACTGTTTTTT. It translates to CASSQERTATFATNEKLFF.

V and J are TRBV4-2 and TRBJ2-2, with a tentative D call TRBD2 (5 bases). Looked up from germline, CDR1 is LGHNA and CDR2 is YNFKEQ. CDR3 length: 17 amino acids. Trimming removed 0 bases from V and 5 bases from J, with 16 bases in between. CDR3 in DNA: TGTGCCAGCAGCCAAGATTATGGTCAGACGGGAACCGGGGAGCTGTTTTTT. It encodes CASSQDYGQTGTGELFF.

This CDR3 reads CASSSIGTGEEKLFF. Here the CDR3 DNA reads TGTGCCAGCAGTTCGATAGGGACAGGGGAGGAAAAACTGTTTTTT. The rearrangement joins TRBV28 to TRBJ1-4; 10 nucleotides line up with TRBD1. V dropped 4 bases and J dropped 8; count of bases not matched to a gene: 7. Germline V gives CDR1 MDHEN, CDR2 SYDVKM. CDR3 length equals 15 residues.

About this clone itself: The germline gene is not matched at one end of the junction; a read error may be the cause. The chain is built from TRBV7-7 and TRBJ2-2, with TRBD1 as a possible D gene (6 bases). CDR1 and CDR2 from the germline V gene are SSHAT and FNYEAQ (reference sequence). This CDR3 comprises 14 residues. CDR3 protein: CASSLDGTSGELFF. CDR3 DNA sequence: TGTGCTAGCAGCTTAGACGGGACATCCGGGGAGCTGTTTTTT.

V usage is TRBV2 and J usage is TRBJ2-1; 11 positions agree with TRBD2. The CDR3 extends over 15 amino acids. The germline V gene has CDR1 SNHLY and CDR2 FYNNEI. V trimming: 6 bases; J trimming: 7 bases; junction bases outside the gene matches: 8. CDR3 amino acids: CASSYSGGAGNEQFF. In DNA, the CDR3 is TGTGCCAGCAGCTATAGCGGGGGGGCGGGGAATGAGCAGTTCTTC.